This paragraph reports one T cell receptor beta chain. Its antigen is undetermined. This record belongs to a study of CD8 T cells in ankylosing spondylitis. The ends lost 2 bases at V and 5 bases at J; junction bases unmatched: 5. Germline V gives CDR1 SEHNR, CDR2 FQNEAQ (reference sequence). CDR3 size: 15 residues. In making TCR beta libraries, quantitative 5'-RACE with molecular barcodes was used. One entry per CDR3 protein, called by TCRdb with MiXCR from the 5' RACE reads. The profile shows 150,000 to 200,000 distinct CDR3 sequences, around a tenth of them singletons. Study-wide points: Blood of patients with ankylosing spondylitis appeared to be characterized by a TCR beta motif of several highly homologous variants. Prior work had noted some motif variants in reactive arthritis blood and synovial fluid. Enrichment of disease-linked clones was reportedly significant in matched ankylosing spondylitis synovial fluid.

The TCR was taken from a male donor with ankylosing spondylitis or in good health (not recorded which). This chain joins TRBV7-9 and TRBJ2-7; 11 bases line up with TRBD2. Sequencing was done on a sample of blood, either unsorted or a sorted T cell fraction (not recorded which). The CDR3 loop reads CASSLTSGSVNEQYF. DNA for the CDR3: TGTGCCAGCAGCTTAACTAGCGGGAGTGTAAACGAGCAGTACTTC.